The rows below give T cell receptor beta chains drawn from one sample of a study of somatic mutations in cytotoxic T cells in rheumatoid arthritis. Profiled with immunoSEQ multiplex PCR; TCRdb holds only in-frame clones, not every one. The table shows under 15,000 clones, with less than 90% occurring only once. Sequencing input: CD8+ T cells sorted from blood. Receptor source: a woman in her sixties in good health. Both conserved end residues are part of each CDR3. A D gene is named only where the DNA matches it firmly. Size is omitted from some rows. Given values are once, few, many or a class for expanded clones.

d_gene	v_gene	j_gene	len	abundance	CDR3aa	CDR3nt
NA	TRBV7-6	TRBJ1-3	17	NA	CASSLGRGFRNGNTIYF	TGTGCCAGCAGCTTGGGGCGAGGTTTTAGGAATGGAAACACCATATATTTT
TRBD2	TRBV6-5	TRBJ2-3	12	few	CASSPGLSAQYF	TGTGCCAGCAGCCCGGGACTATCCGCGCAGTATTTT
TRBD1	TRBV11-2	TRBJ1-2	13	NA	CASSLGQGGGYTF	TGTGCCAGCAGCTTAGGACAGGGCGGGGGCTACACCTTC
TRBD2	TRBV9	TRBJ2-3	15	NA	CASSRAGVAGDTQYF	TGTGCCAGCAGTAGAGCGGGGGTAGCTGGAGATACGCAGTATTTT
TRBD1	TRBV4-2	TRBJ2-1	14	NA	CASRGQGQYNEQFF	TGTGCCAGCAGGGGACAGGGCCAATACAATGAGCAGTTCTTC
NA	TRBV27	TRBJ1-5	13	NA	CASRDSSNQPQHF	TGTGCCAGCAGGGACAGTAGCAATCAGCCCCAGCATTTT
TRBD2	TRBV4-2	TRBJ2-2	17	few	CASSNLQTGGGTGELFF	TGTGCCAGCAGCAACCTTCAAACGGGAGGGGGCACCGGGGAGCTGTTTTTT
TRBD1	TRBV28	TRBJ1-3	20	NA	CASSLPLRLQGGVSGNTIYF	TGTGCCAGCAGCTTACCTCTCCGCCTACAGGGGGGCGTTTCTGGAAACACCATATATTTT
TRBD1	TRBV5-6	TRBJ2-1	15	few	CASSPRDRGVNEQFF	TGTGCCAGCAGCCCAAGGGACAGGGGAGTTAATGAGCAGTTCTTC
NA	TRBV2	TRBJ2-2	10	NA	CASSFRELFF	TGTGCCAGCAGTTTCAGGGAGCTGTTTTTT
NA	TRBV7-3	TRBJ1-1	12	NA	CASSLIRAEAFF	TGTGCCAGCAGCTTAATCAGGGCTGAAGCTTTCTTT
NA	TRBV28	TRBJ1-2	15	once	CATYLGIGSAYGYTF	TGTGCCACCTACCTCGGGATCGGTAGCGCTTATGGCTACACCTTC
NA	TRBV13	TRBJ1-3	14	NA	CASSLGGLGNTIYF	TGTGCCAGCAGCTTGGGGGGGCTTGGAAACACCATATATTTT
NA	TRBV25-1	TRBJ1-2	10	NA	CASSANGYTF	TGTGCCAGCAGCGCGAATGGCTACACCTTC
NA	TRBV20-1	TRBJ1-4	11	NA	CSARQEEKLFF	TGCAGTGCTAGACAGGAAGAAAAACTGTTTTTT
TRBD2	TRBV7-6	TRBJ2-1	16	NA	CASSGGEGQAVNEQFF	TGTGCCAGCAGCGGGGGGGAAGGCCAAGCGGTTAATGAGCAGTTCTTC
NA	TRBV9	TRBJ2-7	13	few	CASSQGQDYEQYF	TGTGCCAGCAGCCAGGGACAAGACTACGAGCAGTACTTC
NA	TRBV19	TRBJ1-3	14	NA	CASSPSGAGNTIYF	TGTGCCAGTAGTCCATCAGGGGCCGGAAACACCATATATTTT
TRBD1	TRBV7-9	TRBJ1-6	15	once	CASSLGGQGDSPLHF	TGTGCCAGCAGCTTAGGGGGACAGGGAGATTCACCCCTCCACTTT
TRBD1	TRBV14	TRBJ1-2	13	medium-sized	CASSHEGALGYTF	TGTGCCAGCAGCCATGAGGGGGCGCTGGGCTACACCTTC
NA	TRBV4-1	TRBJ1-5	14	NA	CASSQEQFNQPQHF	TGCGCCAGCAGCCAAGAACAGTTCAATCAGCCCCAGCATTTT
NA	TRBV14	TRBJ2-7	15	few	CASSQVPRGIYEQYF	TGTGCCAGCAGCCAAGTCCCCAGGGGAATCTACGAGCAGTACTTC
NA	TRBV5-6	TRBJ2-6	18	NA	CASSLVTLPPVGANVLTF	TGTGCCAGCAGCTTGGTGACATTACCCCCTGTCGGGGCCAACGTCCTGACTTTC
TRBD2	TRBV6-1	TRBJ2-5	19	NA	CASSEGELRVAGAQETQYF	TGTGCCAGCAGTGAAGGGGAACTGCGGGTAGCGGGGGCACAAGAGACCCAGTACTTC